The T cell receptor (beta chain) under discussion was sequenced for a study of shared clonotypes between healthy human individuals. Germline lookup yields CDR1 KGHSH and CDR2 LQKENI. With 5 bases removed from V and 0 bases from J, the gap between germline ends came to 8 bases. The CDR3 totals 14 residues. Only in-frame clones appear in the TCRdb table, and some are missing; sequencing was by immunoSEQ multiplex PCR. The sample has 2 million to 2.5 million clones, approximately 95% seen once. The clonotype originates from a man aged 18 to 30 in good health. The material sequenced was naive CD4+ T cells sorted from blood. Stated subset: CD45RA+ positively selected. The gene calls are TRBV18 and TRBJ2-1; the D gene is possibly TRBD2 (6 bases). The DNA for the CDR3 is TGTGCCAGCTCAGGAGGGAGCTCCTACAATGAGCAGTTCTTC. This gives the protein CASSGGSSYNEQFF.